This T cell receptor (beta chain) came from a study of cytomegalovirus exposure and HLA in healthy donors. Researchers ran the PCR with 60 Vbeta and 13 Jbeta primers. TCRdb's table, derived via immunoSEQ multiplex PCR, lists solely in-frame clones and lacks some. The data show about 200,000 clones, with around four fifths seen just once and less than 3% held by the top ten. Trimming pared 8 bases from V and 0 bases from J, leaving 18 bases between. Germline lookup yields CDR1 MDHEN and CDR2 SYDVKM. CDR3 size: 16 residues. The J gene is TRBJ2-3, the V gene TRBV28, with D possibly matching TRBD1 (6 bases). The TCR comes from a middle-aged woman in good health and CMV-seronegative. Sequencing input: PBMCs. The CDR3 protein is CASFEPGAISTDTQYF. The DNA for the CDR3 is TGTGCCAGCTTTGAACCAGGGGCTATCAGCACAGATACGCAGTATTTT.